A selection of T cell receptor beta chains follows, all from one sample in a study of blood T cell repertoires in COVID-19. Libraries were prepared by immunoSEQ multiplex PCR; TCRdb keeps only in-frame clonotypes and omits some of them. The sample includes 150,000 or so clones, 80% to 90% of them seen just once. Material for sequencing was peripheral blood. Every receptor here comes from a man in his 60s with acute or convalescent COVID-19. CDR3s include the opening cysteine and the closing phenylalanine or tryptophan. The D gene is left open where the match is weak. A clone size is listed for some rows: how often the clone was seen (once, few, many), or a class if it is expanded.

cdr3_length d_call clone_size j_call v_call cdr3_aa cdr3_nt
15 TRBD2 - TRBJ2-7 TRBV5-1 CASSPVGGVGYEQYF TGCGCCAGCAGCCCCGTGGGAGGGGTGGGCTACGAGCAGTACTTC
15 TRBD2 - TRBJ2-1 TRBV24-1 CATSDGLADYNEQFF TGTGCCACCAGTGACGGACTAGCGGACTACAATGAGCAGTTCTTC
12 - - TRBJ1-1 TRBV18 CASSGENTEAFF TGTGCCAGTTCGGGTGAGAACACTGAAGCTTTCTTT
15 TRBD1 - TRBJ2-2 TRBV2 CASTHGKGGVGELFF TGTGCCAGCACCCATGGGAAAGGGGGCGTCGGGGAGCTGTTTTTT
12 - - TRBJ2-5 TRBV28 CASFSDQETQYF TGTGCCAGCTTCTCGGACCAAGAGACCCAGTACTTC
11 - - TRBJ1-1 TRBV29-1 CSVDRSGEAFF TGCAGCGTTGATCGGTCGGGTGAAGCTTTCTTT
15 TRBD1 - TRBJ2-7 TRBV7-2 CASSHQGAPGYEQYF TGTGCCAGCAGCCATCAGGGGGCCCCGGGGTACGAGCAGTACTTC
15 - - TRBJ1-2 TRBV7-9 CASSPGGRPSGGYTF TGTGCCAGCAGCCCCGGGGGGAGACCTTCAGGTGGCTACACCTTC
16 TRBD2 once TRBJ2-2 TRBV5-5 CASLLAGGDGTGELFF TGTGCCAGCCTACTAGCGGGAGGTGATGGCACCGGGGAGCTGTTTTTT
15 - - TRBJ2-5 TRBV5-1 CASSPRAGSPETQYF TGCGCCAGCAGCCCACGTGCGGGATCCCCAGAGACCCAGTACTTC
13 - - TRBJ1-2 TRBV12-3/TRBV12-4 CASSNGSNYGYTF TGTGCCAGCAGCAACGGGAGCAACTATGGCTACACCTTC
12 TRBD1 - TRBJ2-7 TRBV23-1 CADRGAAYEQYF TGCGCCGACAGGGGAGCTGCCTACGAGCAGTACTTC
15 TRBD1 few TRBJ1-2 TRBV24-1 CATSDPGQGDYGYTF TGTGCCACCAGTGACCCAGGACAGGGTGACTATGGCTACACCTTC
12 - - TRBJ1-2 TRBV10-3 CAITPGDAGYTF TGTGCCATCACCCCGGGGGACGCCGGCTACACCTTC
15 TRBD2 - TRBJ2-5 TRBV28 CASRLAGGQPETQYF TGTGCCAGCAGACTAGCGGGAGGGCAACCGGAGACCCAGTACTTC
14 - - TRBJ1-5 TRBV6-5 CASNRVGSNQPQHF TGTGCCAGCAACAGGGTCGGGAGCAATCAGCCCCAGCATTTT
11 - - TRBJ2-7 TRBV30 CAWSQWREQYF TGTGCCTGGAGTCAGTGGAGGGAGCAGTACTTC
17 - - TRBJ2-2 TRBV21-1 CASSNHTRGGNTGELFF TGTGCCAGCAGCAACCATACGCGGGGTGGGAACACCGGGGAGCTGTTTTTT
15 TRBD1 - TRBJ1-1 TRBV28 CASSLDGTGDTEAFF TGTGCCAGCAGTTTAGATGGGACAGGGGACACTGAAGCTTTCTTT
18 TRBD1 - TRBJ1-2 TRBV7-2 CASSFTRDRGRFGYGYTF TGTGCCAGCAGTTTCACCCGGGACAGGGGGCGCTTTGGCTATGGCTACACCTTC
13 - - TRBJ1-1 TRBV6-2/TRBV6-3 CASSFQDNTEAFF TGTGCCAGCAGTTTTCAGGATAACACTGAAGCTTTCTTT
13 - - TRBJ2-3 TRBV5-6 CASMDFPTDTQYF TGTGCCAGCATGGACTTCCCCACAGATACGCAGTATTTT
16 TRBD1 - TRBJ1-2 TRBV18 CASSPRTGDYNYGYTF TGTGCCAGCTCACCCCGGACAGGGGACTACAACTATGGCTACACCTTC
13 - - TRBJ1-5 TRBV15 CATSIRSDQPQHF TGTGCCACCAGCATAAGAAGCGATCAGCCCCAGCATTTT
14 TRBD1 - TRBJ1-6 TRBV6-5 CATQTGVDNSPLHF TGTGCCACCCAAACAGGGGTGGATAATTCACCCCTCCACTTT
15 - few TRBJ2-1 TRBV10-2 CASSVGRRVYNEQFF TGCGCCAGCAGTGTAGGGAGACGGGTTTACAATGAGCAGTTCTTC
15 TRBD2 once TRBJ2-7 TRBV2 CASSEPRDYDYEQYF TGTGCCAGCAGTGAACCACGGGACTACGACTACGAGCAGTACTTC
12 - - TRBJ1-1 TRBV6-5 CASGTGRTEAFF TGTGCCAGCGGTACAGGGCGCACTGAAGCTTTCTTT
15 TRBD1 few TRBJ1-5 TRBV14 CASSPPPGGLQPQHF TGTGCCAGCAGCCCCCCGCCAGGGGGCCTTCAGCCCCAGCATTTT
15 - once TRBJ1-5 TRBV2 CASSEEAGGNQPQHF TGTGCCAGCAGTGAAGAGGCAGGGGGCAATCAGCCCCAGCATTTT
13 - once TRBJ2-5 TRBV11-2 CASSLGQVETQYF TGTGCCAGCAGCTTAGGCCAGGTTGAGACCCAGTACTTC
13 - - TRBJ2-3 TRBV29-1 CSVDRGALDTQYF TGCAGCGTTGATCGGGGGGCCCTGGATACGCAGTATTTT
13 - - TRBJ1-2 TRBV29-1 CSVGGTPNYGYTF TGCAGCGTTGGAGGGACACCAAACTATGGCTACACCTTC
14 - - TRBJ2-7 TRBV14 CASSHALAGVEQYF TGTGCCAGCAGCCATGCACTTGCAGGGGTCGAGCAGTACTTC
15 - few TRBJ1-1 TRBV18 CASSLTPSLNTEAFF TGTGCCAGCTCTCTGACACCGAGCTTGAACACTGAAGCTTTCTTT
12 - - TRBJ1-2 TRBV6-5 CATKQGLYGYTF TGTGCCACCAAGCAGGGGCTCTATGGCTACACCTTC
12 - - TRBJ2-7 TRBV28 CASSFGPYEQYF TGTGCCAGCAGTTTTGGCCCCTACGAGCAGTACTTC
15 TRBD2 - TRBJ2-3 TRBV29-1 CSVEGGSGRSDTQYF TGCAGCGTTGAAGGGGGTAGCGGGAGATCCGATACGCAGTATTTT
15 TRBD1 - TRBJ2-7 TRBV10-1 CATSANRDRAYEQYF TGCGCCACCTCGGCCAACCGGGACAGGGCCTACGAGCAGTACTTC
16 - - TRBJ1-2 TRBV4-1 CASSQGPVKTNYGYTF TGCGCCAGCAGCCAAGGGCCAGTCAAAACTAACTATGGCTACACCTTC